The 22 T cell receptor beta chains given below trace back to one sample, sequenced in a study of cytomegalovirus exposure and HLA in healthy donors (dated by TCRdb to 2016 to 2017). Library generation was performed with the immunoSEQ multiplex PCR assay. For the multiplex PCR, a mixture combining 60 forward primers for TCR Vbeta segments and 13 reverse primers for TCR Jbeta segments was used. In its TCRdb copy, this immuneACCESS table keeps in-frame sequences only and misses some clones. Where compared with another copy, unresolved V genes explain less than half of these, and the others have no known cause. In all, the sample holds 120,000 to 150,000 clones, and more than 75% of those were seen once. About 2% of the sample lies in the top ten. Sequenced material: PBMCs. Receptors originate from a middle-aged man in good health and CMV-seronegative.

The chain links TRBV4-1 to TRBJ2-6; D is uncertain. V gave up 1 base and J gave up 0 bases, with 7 bases separating them. The CDR3 is made up of 16 amino acids. Germline CDR1 MGHRA, CDR2 YSYEKL. The CDR3 sequence: CASSQGSLSGANVLTF. CDR3 nucleotide sequence: TGCGCCAGCAGCCAAGGTAGCCTCTCTGGGGCCAACGTCCTGACTTTC.

V gene TRBV5-4 combines with J gene TRBJ2-5, with 9 bases fitting TRBD2. Germline-derived CDR1 and CDR2 are SGHNT and YYREEE (reference sequence). V shed 0 bases and J 5 bases; nucleotides not matched to a gene: 11. The CDR3 consists of 17 residues. CDR3 in DNA: TGTGCCAGCAGCTTGGGGGATGGCGGGAGGGCCGGGGAGACCCAGTACTTC. It specifies CASSLGDGGRAGETQYF.

This clone has more than one count but fewer than ten. V gene TRBV19 combines with J gene TRBJ1-3; TRBD1 aligns across 9 bases. From germline, CDR1 is LNHDA and CDR2 SQIVND (reference sequence). The CDR3 length is 15 residues. V was clipped by 5 bases and J by 2 bases; unmatched bases: 4. Here the CDR3 reads CASSGDREAGNTIYF. CDR3 coding DNA: TGTGCCAGTAGTGGGGACAGGGAAGCTGGAAACACCATATATTTT. The full variable domain, completed using reference TRBV19 and TRBJ1-3, is DGGITQSPKYLFRKEGQNVTLSCEQNLNHDAMYWYRQDPGQGLRLIYYSQIVNDFQKGDIAEGYSVSREKKESFPLTVTSAQKNPTAFYLCASSGDREAGNTIYFGEGSWLTVV.

The genes are TRBV9 and TRBJ2-1; 12 positions agree with TRBD1. Losses at the gene ends were 0 bases for V and 6 bases for J; bases not matched to a gene: 1. This CDR3 has 15 amino acids. CDR1 and CDR2 (germline): SGDLS, YYNGEE. In DNA, the CDR3 is TGTGCCAGCAGCGTAGGGGGACAGGGGGCCAATGAGCAGTTCTTC. It encodes CASSVGGQGANEQFF.

This rearrangement joins TRBV27 to TRBJ2-3; maybe TRBD2 (5 bases). Germline CDR1 reads MNHEY; CDR2 reads SMNVEV (reference sequence). This CDR3 spans 13 amino acids. Trimming left V 7 bases short and J 2 bases short, with 10 bases between. This chain's CDR3 is CASTTRPTDTQYF. The CDR3 region has the DNA TGTGCCAGCACAACTAGACCCACAGATACGCAGTATTTT.

This clone was counted only a few times. The chain employs TRBV4-1 and TRBJ2-1; no clear D gene. Germline V gene sequence: CDR1 MGHRA, CDR2 YSYEKL. The CDR3 runs 13 residues. Deletions cut 4 bases from V and 5 bases from J, with 9 bases between. CDR3 in amino acids: CASSPYADNEQFF. The CDR3 nucleotides read TGCGCCAGCAGCCCTTATGCGGACAATGAGCAGTTCTTC.

V is TRBV2 and J is TRBJ2-7, with TRBD2 as a possible D gene (7 bases). Between the trimmed V and J ends, which lost 4 bases and 3 bases, there was a span of 13 bases. This CDR3 has 14 residues. Per the germline V gene, CDR1 is SNHLY and CDR2 is FYNNEI. The CDR3 coding sequence is TGTGCCAGCAGTGTGGGGGCTAGCGGCTACGAGCAGTACTTC. Amino acid sequence: CASSVGASGYEQYF.

The rearrangement joins TRBV28 to TRBJ1-1; a weak D match, TRBD1 (5 bases). Trimming took 5 bases from V and 1 from J, leaving 17 bases between them. The CDR3 consists of 16 residues. Germline values: CDR1 MDHEN, CDR2 SYDVKM. The CDR3: CASSRDRGTPNTEAFF. The CDR3 nucleotides are TGTGCCAGCAGTCGAGACCGCGGGACTCCGAACACTGAAGCTTTCTTT.

V and J are TRBV28 and TRBJ2-3; 8 nucleotides align to TRBD1. Germline CDR1 and CDR2: MDHEN and SYDVKM. Germline trimming cut 11 bases from V and 5 bases from J; bases unmatched to any gene: 9. This CDR3 has 13 amino acids. The CDR3 region has the DNA TGTGCCCGCTACAGGGGGGTGGTAGATACGCAGTATTTT. Its protein product is CARYRGVVDTQYF.

Only a few counts were recorded for this clone. The chain recombines TRBV7-9 with TRBJ1-4, with unresolved D. This CDR3 spans 13 amino acids. Germline CDR1 and CDR2: SEHNR and FQNEAQ (reference sequence). The V end was cut by 4 bases, the J end by 8 bases, with 11 bases between. The CDR3 nucleotides are TGTGCCAGCAGCTACTCAGGATGGGAAAAACTGTTTTTT. Residues: CASSYSGWEKLFF.

V is TRBV28 and J is TRBJ1-1; 7 nucleotides align to TRBD1. Losses at the gene ends were 6 bases for V and 4 bases for J; bases not matched to a gene: 5. Per germline, CDR1 MDHEN and CDR2 SYDVKM. The CDR3 runs 13 residues. The DNA of the CDR3 is TGTGCCAGCAGGTACAGGGGACTCACTGAAGCTTTCTTT. As protein: CASRYRGLTEAFF.

Points on this clone: A read error may account for a junction end that differs from germline. The chain is built from TRBV30 and TRBJ2-4, with TRBD1 matching over 9 bases. The length of the CDR3 is 15 residues. Germline V CDR1 and CDR2: GTSNPN, SVGIG (reference sequence). CDR3 amino acids: CAWSGDREGKNSQYF. Written as DNA, the CDR3 is TGTGCCTGGAGTGGGGACAGGGAGGGCAAAAACAGTCAGTACTTC.

V and J are TRBV5-1 and TRBJ2-2; 11 positions agree with TRBD2. V shed 7 bases and J 1 base; nucleotides not matched to a gene: 9. Germline V lookup: CDR1 SGHRS, CDR2 YFSETQ. The CDR3 runs 17 residues. CDR3 coding DNA: TGCGCCAGCTCCCCACTGACTAGCGGGGTGAACACCGGGGAGCTGTTTTTT. It translates to CASSPLTSGVNTGELFF.

The chain has TRBV5-1 and TRBJ2-1; TRBD1 matches at 10 bases. CDR1 and CDR2 (germline): SGHRS, YFSETQ. The CDR3 loop spans 16 amino acids. Trimming cost V 1 base and J 5 bases; bases outside gene matches: 6. CDR3 nucleotide sequence: TGCGCCAGCAGCTTGTCCGGGACAGGGGTGAACAATGAGCAGTTCTTC. Translated: CASSLSGTGVNNEQFF. The full variable domain, its missing parts supplied by reference TRBV5-1 and TRBJ2-1, is KAGVTQTPRYLIKTRGQQVTLSCSPISGHRSVSWYQQTPGQGLQFLFEYFSETQRNKGNFPGRFSGRQFSNSRSEMNVSTLELGDSALYLCASSLSGTGVNNEQFFGPGTRLTVL.

This clone showed up just once. This sequence joins TRBV27 and TRBJ2-1; 8 nucleotides match TRBD1. Germline CDR1 is MNHEY and CDR2 is SMNVEV (reference sequence). Germline trimming cut 4 bases from V and 2 bases from J; bases unmatched to any gene: 4. CDR3 length equals 15 residues. This chain's CDR3 is CASSSGTGAYNEQFF. The CDR3 DNA follows: TGTGCCAGCAGTTCTGGGACAGGAGCCTACAATGAGCAGTTCTTC.

This chain links TRBV15 with TRBJ1-1; the D gene is possibly TRBD1 (5 bases). The CDR3 loop spans 12 amino acids. Trimming shortened V by 3 bases and J by 5 bases, and 7 bases separated the two germline ends. Per germline, CDR1 LNHNV and CDR2 YYDKDF (reference sequence). CDR3 amino acids: CATSSGGTEAFF. For the CDR3, the DNA is TGTGCCACCAGCAGTGGGGGGACTGAAGCTTTCTTT.

The rearrangement links TRBV11-2 to TRBJ2-1, with D possibly being TRBD2 (5 bases). The CDR3 covers 12 residues. Per germline, CDR1 SGHAT and CDR2 FQNNGV. V was pared by 5 bases and J by 12 bases, with 14 bases between. CDR3 in DNA: TGTGCCAGCAGCCCCGAGGGCACGACGCAGTTCTTC. As protein: CASSPEGTTQFF.

This rearrangement joins TRBV27 to TRBJ2-7; TRBD1 might be the D (7 bases). The germline V gene encodes CDR1 MNHEY and CDR2 SMNVEV (reference sequence). V shed 4 bases and J shed 3 bases, with 16 bases lying between them. The length of the CDR3 is 15 residues. The DNA for the CDR3 is TGTGCCAGCAGTTCATGGTCAGGGGGAGGCTACGAGCAGTACTTC. As protein: CASSSWSGGGYEQYF.

V is TRBV11-2 and J is TRBJ2-1; the match to TRBD2 covers 12 bases. The V gene's germline CDR1 is SGHAT and CDR2 FQNNGV. This CDR3 has 17 amino acids. V lost 4 bases, J lost 3 bases, and 7 bases stayed unmatched. The CDR3 region is CASSSRTSGDVYNEQFF. The CDR3 coding sequence is TGTGCCAGCAGCTCAAGGACTAGCGGGGACGTCTACAATGAGCAGTTCTTC.

The chain is built from TRBV28 and TRBJ1-1, with TRBD1 matching 12 bases. Germline lookup yields CDR1 MDHEN and CDR2 SYDVKM. V lost 1 base, J lost 2 bases, and 5 bases stayed unmatched. This CDR3 is built from 17 residues. The DNA of the CDR3 is TGTGCCAGCAGTTTATCCCGGGACAGGGGGCTCAACACTGAAGCTTTCTTT. This sequence encodes CASSLSRDRGLNTEAFF.

The rearrangement uses TRBV2 and TRBJ2-7; 10 positions match TRBD1. The germline gives CDR1 SNHLY, CDR2 FYNNEI. The CDR3 is 14 residues long. The V gene end was trimmed by 6 bases and the J gene end by 3 bases; junction bases not matched to a gene: 5. This CDR3 is CASSPGTGVYEQYF. The CDR3, as DNA: TGTGCCAGCAGCCCTGGGACAGGGGTCTACGAGCAGTACTTC.

The rearrangement links TRBV18 to TRBJ1-3; TRBD1 might be the D (6 bases). Trimming removed 5 bases from V and 0 bases from J, with 14 bases in between. Germline V gene lookup returns CDR1 KGHSH and CDR2 LQKENI. The length of the CDR3 is 16 residues. This chain's CDR3 is CASSSTGTPSGNTIYF. The CDR3 bases are TGTGCCAGCTCATCAACCGGGACACCCTCTGGAAACACCATATATTTT.